These T cell receptor beta chains were read from a single sample in a study of shared clonotypes between healthy human individuals. Sequencing was performed with immunoSEQ multiplex PCR; in TCRdb, only in-frame clones are kept and a portion is missing. The data hold 550,000 to 750,000 clones, with about 95% observed a single time. The sequenced sample was naive CD8+ T cells sorted from blood. The receptors derive from a woman aged 25 to 45 in good health. The conserved cysteine and the conserved F or W are not part of the CDR3 here.

j_gene | v_gene | CDR3aa
TRBJ1-1 | TRBV15 | ATSRDMQGSEAF
TRBJ2-2 | TRBV12-5 | ASGAGDSNTGELF
TRBJ1-4 | TRBV5-4 | ASGTASNEKLF
TRBJ2-1 | TRBV27 | ASSLAGGSNNEQF
TRBJ1-1 | TRBV7-9 | ASSSGSRGEAF
TRBJ2-3 | TRBV11-2 | ASSLAGEADTQY
TRBJ2-3 | TRBV5-4 | ASSFGSGWRVTDTQY
TRBJ2-5 | TRBV7-2 | ASSFTSGPQETQY
TRBJ2-4 | TRBV13 | ASSSGLAKNIQY
TRBJ2-1 | TRBV5-4 | ASSNGGYNEQF
TRBJ2-2 | TRBV9 | ASSGPLGAGLDTGELF
TRBJ1-2 | TRBV5-4 | ASSPWAEGYT
TRBJ1-5 | TRBV13 | ASSASRGNQPQH
TRBJ1-3 | TRBV2 | ASRDKTGGGNTIY
TRBJ2-2 | TRBV6-6 | ASSSRGGTTTGELF
TRBJ1-2 | TRBV27 | ASSPTGQSYGYT
TRBJ2-7 | TRBV21-1 | ASSKGGGTCEQY
TRBJ1-2 | TRBV6-6 | ASSTGTANYGYT
TRBJ2-7 | TRBV5-1 | ASSGDTSYEQY
TRBJ2-7 | TRBV5-8 | ASSPDAGESYEQY
TRBJ1-1 | TRBV6-1 | ASSITGSAEAF
TRBJ2-7 | TRBV5-6 | ASSPAGAGTYEQY
TRBJ1-2 | TRBV7-9 | ASSLGTGTGANYGYT
TRBJ1-1 | TRBV6-5 | ASSYGLGTEAF
TRBJ1-2 | TRBV7-9 | ASSLLREGGYT
TRBJ1-2 | TRBV6-5 | ASSDSNYYGYT
TRBJ2-7 | TRBV5-1 | ASSSRGSLYEQY
TRBJ1-1 | TRBV27 | ASSTGNTEAF
TRBJ1-1 | TRBV19 | ASSLRTANTEAF